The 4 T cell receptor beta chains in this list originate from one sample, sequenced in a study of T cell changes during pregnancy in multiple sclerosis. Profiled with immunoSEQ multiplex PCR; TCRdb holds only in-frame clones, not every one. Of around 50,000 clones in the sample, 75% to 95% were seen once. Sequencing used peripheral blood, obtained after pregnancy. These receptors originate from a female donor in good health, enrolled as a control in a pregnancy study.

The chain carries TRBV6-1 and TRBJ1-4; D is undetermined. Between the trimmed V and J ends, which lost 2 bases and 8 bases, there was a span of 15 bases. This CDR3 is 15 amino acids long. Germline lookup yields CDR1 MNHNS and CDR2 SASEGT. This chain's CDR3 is CASSEYSGRGEKLFF. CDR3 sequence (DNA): TGTGCCAGCAGTGAATACTCCGGCAGAGGGGAAAAACTGTTTTTT.

CDR3 coding DNA: TGTGCCAGCAGTGGGGGGACAGGGAAAGGCTACACCTTC. The encoded protein is CASSGGTGKGYTF. The chain combines TRBV6-1 with TRBJ1-2, with 9 bases identical to TRBD1. The length of the CDR3 is 13 residues. Germline V gene sequence: CDR1 MNHNS, CDR2 SASEGT. With V trimmed by 4 bases and J by 8 bases, 5 bases remained unmatched.

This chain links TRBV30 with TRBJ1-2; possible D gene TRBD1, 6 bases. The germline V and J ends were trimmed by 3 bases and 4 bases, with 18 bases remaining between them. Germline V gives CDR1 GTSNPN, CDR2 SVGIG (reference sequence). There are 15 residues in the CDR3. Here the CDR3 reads CAWSRGRGLSYGYTF. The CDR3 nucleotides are TGTGCCTGGAGCCGCGGCAGGGGCTTGAGCTATGGCTACACCTTC.

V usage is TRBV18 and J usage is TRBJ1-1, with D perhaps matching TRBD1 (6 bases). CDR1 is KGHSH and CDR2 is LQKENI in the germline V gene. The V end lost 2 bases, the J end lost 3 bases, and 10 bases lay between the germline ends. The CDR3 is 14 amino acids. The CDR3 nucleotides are TGTGCCAGCTCACCAAGCCCAGGGGACACTGAAGCTTTCTTT. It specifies CASSPSPGDTEAFF.